The 25 T cell receptor beta chains listed next were all sequenced from one sample in a study of blood T cells in healthy people across ages. Together with a sample-barcoded 5' primer, a J-beta primer mix was included in a second PCR lasting about 6 to 11 cycles. MiXCR, run by TCRdb on the 5' RACE reads, gives a single entry per CDR3 protein. The table records about 1,400,000 distinct CDR3 sequences, approximately 59% of them present only once. The sequenced sample consisted of blood. Receptor source: a man younger than 35 in good health.

CDR3 in DNA: TGTGCCAGCAGCCCCGACGGGACCTACTACGAGCAGTACTTC. It codes for CASSPDGTYYEQYF. The chain links TRBV7-2 to TRBJ2-7; D is tentatively TRBD1 or TRBD2 (5 bases each). Trimming shortened V by 5 bases and J by 3 bases, and 14 bases separated the two germline ends. There are 14 residues in the CDR3. The germline gives CDR1 SGHTA, CDR2 FQGNSA.

The chain couples TRBV10-3 to TRBJ2-4; 8 positions match TRBD2. Germline V gives CDR1 ENHRY, CDR2 SYGVKD. The CDR3 runs to 14 residues. The J segment lost 0 bases and the V segment lost 8 bases, leaving 3 bases of the junction unmatched. The CDR3 spells CAISGGSAKNIQYF. CDR3 sequence (DNA): TGTGCCATCTCGGGGGGGTCAGCCAAAAACATTCAGTACTTC.

The chain links TRBV9 to TRBJ1-1, with D perhaps matching TRBD1 (5 bases). Per germline, CDR1 SGDLS and CDR2 YYNGEE. The V end lost 0 bases, the J end lost 0 bases, and 9 bases lay between the germline ends. CDR3 length: 15 residues. CDR3 loop: CASSVAWGLNTEAFF. DNA of the CDR3: TGTGCCAGCAGCGTAGCGTGGGGCTTGAACACTGAAGCTTTCTTT.

This clonotype has a single count. V is TRBV7-2 and J is TRBJ2-5, with TRBD1 matching 9 bases. Germline CDR1 SGHTA, CDR2 FQGNSA. There are 19 residues in the CDR3. J lost 5 bases, V lost 5 bases, and 21 bases had no gene match. Here the CDR3 reads CASSPTGTGPTNDWETQYF. The CDR3 DNA sequence: TGTGCCAGCAGCCCAACCGGGACAGGGCCCACCAATGATTGGGAGACCCAGTACTTC.

This chain links TRBV5-1 with TRBJ2-1; 7 nucleotides match TRBD2. CDR3 length: 14 residues. Trimming removed 4 bases from V and 8 bases from J; junction bases left unmatched: 9. CDR1 is SGHRS and CDR2 is YFSETQ in the germline V gene. In nucleotides, the CDR3 is TGCGCCAGCAGCCGGCTGGGGACTACCGATGAGCAGTTCTTC. This sequence encodes CASSRLGTTDEQFF.

This clonotype has more than one count but fewer than ten. The genes are TRBV6-5 and TRBJ1-2; 7 bases are shared with TRBD1. The CDR3 runs to 15 residues. Unmatched junction bases numbered 9, after V lost 0 bases and J lost 8 bases. Germline CDR1 MNHEY, CDR2 SVGAGI. The CDR3 bases are TGTGCCAGCAGTTACTCGGAAGAGGGGGCGAGAGGCTACACCTTC. Translated, it gives CASSYSEEGARGYTF.

The chain recombines TRBV6-5 with TRBJ2-5, with a tentative D call TRBD2 (5 bases). Germline V gene data show CDR1 as MNHEY and CDR2 as SVGAGI. Trimming shortened V by 4 bases and J by 2 bases, and 17 bases separated the two germline ends. CDR3 size: 16 residues. CDR3 in amino acids: CASSSPNGRGQETQYF. The CDR3 DNA reads as TGTGCCAGCAGTTCCCCGAATGGACGGGGTCAAGAGACCCAGTACTTC.

This clonotype was observed a few times. The chain links TRBV4-3 to TRBJ2-3, with a possible D match to TRBD1 (5 bases). Trimming shortened V by 0 bases and J by 1 base, and 20 bases separated the two germline ends. The CDR3 length is 19 residues. CDR1 is LGHNA and CDR2 is YSLEER in the germline V gene. DNA for the CDR3: TGCGCCAGCAGCCAAGATCCCAGTCGACCCCAACAGGGCACAGATACGCAGTATTTT. The encoded protein is CASSQDPSRPQQGTDTQYF.

This clonotype was counted between two and nine times. This sequence joins TRBV29-1 and TRBJ2-7; tentatively, D is TRBD2 (6 bases). The V end was cut by 5 bases, the J end by 1 base, with 9 bases between. Germline loops: CDR1 SQVTM, CDR2 ANQGSEA. The CDR3 contains 12 residues. The CDR3 nucleotides are TGCAGCGTTTTAGCGGATTCCTACGAGCAGTACTTC. This sequence encodes CSVLADSYEQYF.

The chain links TRBV6-2 or TRBV6-3 to TRBJ2-1, with D possibly TRBD2 on 6 matching bases. V was pared by 7 bases and J by 6 bases, with 13 bases between. The V gene's germline CDR1 is MNHEY and CDR2 SVGEGT. The CDR3 contains 13 residues. CDR3 residues: CASKREAGNEQFF. The CDR3 DNA reads as TGTGCCAGCAAAAGGGAGGCGGGCAATGAGCAGTTCTTC.

The CDR3: CASRAGTPQFF. Written as DNA, the CDR3 is TGTGCCAGCAGGGCCGGGACCCCGCAGTTCTTC. This chain connects TRBV7-2 to TRBJ2-1; D may match TRBD1 or TRBD2 (5 bases each). The CDR3 length is 11 residues. Germline values: CDR1 SGHTA, CDR2 FQGNSA. V was pared by 6 bases and J by 12 bases, with 12 bases between.

V usage is TRBV20-1 and J usage is TRBJ1-4; D possibly corresponds to TRBD1 (6 bases). The V end lost 6 bases, the J end lost 16 bases, and 27 bases lay between the germline ends. Per the germline V gene, CDR1 is DFQATT and CDR2 is SNEGSKA (reference sequence). The CDR3 consists of 14 residues. This chain's CDR3 is CSARTGLSSTYRFF. The CDR3, as DNA: TGCAGTGCACGAACAGGGTTATCATCGACGTATCGGTTTTTT.

The chain recombines TRBV7-2 with TRBJ2-5, with D tentatively TRBD2 (6 bases). V lost 6 bases, J lost 6 bases, and 11 bases lay in between. Per germline, CDR1 SGHTA and CDR2 FQGNSA. The CDR3 sequence is 12 residues long. This CDR3 is CASRQAGQTQYF. DNA of the CDR3: TGTGCCAGCAGACAAGCGGGCCAGACCCAGTACTTC.

This chain connects TRBV5-1 to TRBJ2-1; 9 bases are a match to TRBD2. V lost 6 bases to trimming and J lost 4 bases; unmatched junction nucleotides: 8. Germline V lookup: CDR1 SGHRS, CDR2 YFSETQ. CDR3 size: 15 residues. The CDR3 nucleotides read TGCGCCAGCACCCTGGTGGCGGGGGGGTACAATGAGCAGTTCTTC. This codes for CASTLVAGGYNEQFF.

This clonotype was counted only a few times. Since a much larger clone is just one base distant, this may be a read error. V gene TRBV3-1 combines with J gene TRBJ2-1; no firm D call. This CDR3 comprises 13 residues. Between the trimmed V and J ends, which lost 4 bases and 3 bases, there was a span of 7 bases. The germline CDR1 and CDR2 sequences are LGHDT and YNNKEL (reference sequence). CDR3 in amino acids: CASSPHSYNEQFF. The CDR3 bases are TGTGCCAGCAGCCCCCACAGCTACAATGAGCAGTTCTTC.

The rearrangement uses TRBV6-5 and TRBJ2-1; D possibly corresponds to TRBD2 (5 bases). The germline V gene has CDR1 MNHEY and CDR2 SVGAGI. Trimming stripped 2 bases from V and 0 bases from J, with 11 bases between. CDR3 length: 16 amino acids. The CDR3 DNA reads TGTGCCAGCAGTTACGTCCCGACTAACTCCTACAATGAGCAGTTCTTC. This sequence encodes CASSYVPTNSYNEQFF.

This chain links TRBV20-1 with TRBJ2-5, with D perhaps TRBD2 (6 bases). TRBJ2-7 matches the DNA end more closely, so the J call is doubtful. CDR1 and CDR2 from the germline V gene are DFQATT and SNEGSKA (reference sequence). CDR3 length equals 13 residues. The CDR3 spells CSAREDGSYEQYF. As DNA, the CDR3 is TGCAGTGCTAGAGAGGACGGGAGCTACGAGCAGTACTTC.

V is TRBV4-1 and J is TRBJ1-4; 7 bases fit TRBD1. CDR1 MGHRA and CDR2 YSYEKL come from the germline V gene. The CDR3 is 19 amino acids. V lost 3 bases, J lost 8 bases, and 21 bases stayed unmatched. CDR3 sequence reads: CASSHLRTGQWEFWEKLFF. DNA for the CDR3: TGCGCCAGCAGCCATCTCCGGACAGGACAATGGGAGTTTTGGGAAAAACTGTTTTTT.

The chain is built from TRBV29-1 and TRBJ2-7; D tentatively fits TRBD1 or TRBD2 (5 bases each). Germline V gene lookup returns CDR1 SQVTM and CDR2 ANQGSEA. This CDR3 comprises 15 residues. Trimming took off 0 bases at V and 3 bases at J, with 15 bases between the two ends. In DNA, the CDR3 is TGCAGCGTTGAAGAACGGGATAAGGGGATCTACGAGCAGTACTTC. As protein: CSVEERDKGIYEQYF.

This chain connects TRBV2 to TRBJ1-2, with D uncertain. Germline V gene lookup returns CDR1 SNHLY and CDR2 FYNNEI. The CDR3 sequence is 13 residues long. V was cut by 3 bases and J by 7 bases, with 12 bases left in between. The CDR3 protein is CASSEVGVGGYTF. The CDR3 DNA follows: TGTGCCAGCAGTGAGGTCGGAGTCGGTGGCTACACCTTC. The full variable domain, with the rest looked up from reference TRBV2 and TRBJ1-2, is EPEVTQTPSHQVTQMGQEVILRCVPISNHLYFYWYRQILGQKVEFLVSFYNNEISEKSEIFDDQFSVERPDGSNFTLKIRSTKLEDSAMYFCASSEVGVGGYTFGSGTRLTVV.

The chain has TRBV4-3 and TRBJ2-7; 8 bases are a match to TRBD1. The ends lost 0 bases at V and 0 bases at J; junction bases unmatched: 7. Per the germline V gene, CDR1 is LGHNA and CDR2 is YSLEER. The CDR3 runs to 17 residues. CDR3 in amino acids: CASSQDGTGTSSYEQYF. For the CDR3, the DNA is TGCGCCAGCAGCCAAGATGGGACAGGTACAAGCTCCTACGAGCAGTACTTC.

In its sample, this clonotype was seen a few times. The chain joins TRBV20-1 to TRBJ2-5, with D perhaps matching TRBD2 (5 bases). The assigned J gene may be wrong: the sequence end matches TRBJ2-7 better. The CDR3 spans 11 residues. Germline V gene lookup returns CDR1 DFQATT and CDR2 SNEGSKA (reference sequence). The CDR3 is CSAKTTYEQYF. DNA of the CDR3: TGCAGTGCTAAGACTACCTACGAGCAGTACTTC.

In nucleotides, the CDR3 is TGTGCCAGCAGCCAAGGGGCAGCGGGATTGACCGGGGAGCTGTTTTTT. Amino acids: CASSQGAAGLTGELFF. The V and J genes are TRBV3-1 and TRBJ2-2, with 7 bases fitting TRBD2. The CDR3 totals 16 residues. Per the germline V gene, CDR1 is LGHDT and CDR2 is YNNKEL (reference sequence). The ends lost 1 base at V and 5 bases at J; junction bases unmatched: 7.

The V gene is TRBV20-1, the J gene TRBJ2-7, with D uncertain. CDR1 and CDR2 from the germline V gene are DFQATT and SNEGSKA (reference sequence). V shed 3 bases and J shed 2 bases, with 8 bases lying between them. The length of the CDR3 is 12 residues. The CDR3 DNA follows: TGCAGTGCTAGGGCGTTAACCTACGAGCAGTACTTC. This sequence encodes CSARALTYEQYF.

This clonotype has just a few counts. The J gene is TRBJ2-1, the V gene TRBV5-1, with 8 bases fitting TRBD2. Trimming cost V 3 bases and J 4 bases; bases outside gene matches: 6. The germline V gene has CDR1 SGHRS and CDR2 YFSETQ. The CDR3 covers 15 residues. DNA of the CDR3: TGCGCCAGCAGCTCGGGGGGGACCCGATACAATGAGCAGTTCTTC. This sequence encodes CASSSGGTRYNEQFF.